The sequence of this T cell receptor (beta chain) was determined in a study of graft-versus-host responses after intestinal transplantation. Study summary: Recipients got multivisceral, liver-intestinal, or isolated intestinal transplants. Study-level results: Ileal or blood samples showed some GvH clones first, and such clones were also found in recipient marrow. Declines in HvG clones occurring early post-transplant were associated with peak circulating GvH clone levels.

To note about this clone: Antigen specificity is unknown.

Profiling relied on immunoSEQ multiplex PCR, and the TCRdb table lists in-frame clones only, not all of them. The top ten hold 0.4% to 0.65% of the sample, which has 20,000 to 25,000 clones, approximately 94% seen once. The V and J ends lost 1 base and 4 bases respectively, with 13 bases between them. CDR3 length equals 15 residues. In germline, CDR1 is LGHNA, CDR2 YSLEER. The sample was PBMCs, taken 156 days after intestinal transplant. V is TRBV4-3 and J is TRBJ1-2; D is unresolved. This clonotype was sampled from a human patient who received an intestinal transplant, so some T cells may come from the graft donor. The CDR3 DNA follows: TGCGCCAGCAGCCAAGCCGGGCCGGCAGGCTATGGCTACACCTTC. Its protein is CASSQAGPAGYGYTF.